A single sample is the source of the 32 T cell receptor beta chains below, sequenced in a study of cytomegalovirus exposure and HLA in healthy donors. The PCR used 60 Vbeta and 13 Jbeta primers. The assay was immunoSEQ multiplex PCR, and TCRdb's table has in-frame clones only and misses some. The sample includes 150,000 to 200,000 clones, under 85% seen only once; the top ten take over 4%. Source material: PBMCs. All receptors come from a man aged 45-60 years in good health and CMV-seropositive.

The chain links TRBV6-1 to TRBJ1-5, with 7 bases fitting TRBD1. The CDR3 extends over 15 amino acids. CDR1 and CDR2 (germline): MNHNS, SASEGT. After removal of 6 bases from V and 10 bases from J, the junction contained 15 bases not matched to a gene. DNA for the CDR3: TGTGCCAGCAGGACGGGTGTCGACAGGGACCAACCCCAGCATTTT. Translation gives CASRTGVDRDQPQHF.

V gene TRBV15 combines with J gene TRBJ2-7, with TRBD1 matching over 7 bases. Germline V gene lookup returns CDR1 LNHNV and CDR2 YYDKDF (reference sequence). After removal of 2 bases from V and 7 bases from J, the junction contained 14 bases not matched to a gene. This CDR3 region has 16 residues. CDR3 loop: CATSRSRQGQFGEQYF. CDR3 nucleotides: TGTGCCACCAGCAGATCGAGACAGGGACAATTTGGTGAGCAGTACTTC.

The chain joins TRBV13 to TRBJ1-2; 7 bases fit TRBD1. CDR3 size: 16 residues. The germline V gene has CDR1 PRHDT and CDR2 FYEKMQ (reference sequence). Trimming at V came to 1 base and at J to 5 bases, leaving 10 bases not matched to a gene. The DNA for the CDR3 is TGTGCCAGCAGCTTAGTGGAGGGGGCTTATTGGTATGGCTACACCTTC. Residues: CASSLVEGAYWYGYTF.

The gene calls are TRBV9 and TRBJ2-5, with unresolved D. The J call is in doubt because the DNA end fits TRBJ2-7 better. CDR3 length equals 12 residues. The germline CDR1 and CDR2 sequences are SGDLS and YYNGEE. The CDR3 sequence is CASSVASYEQYF. The DNA for the CDR3 is TGTGCCAGCAGCGTAGCGTCCTACGAGCAGTACTTC.

This chain connects TRBV7-9 to TRBJ1-1, with D uncertain. Trimming stripped 1 base from V and 1 base from J, with 10 bases between. Germline CDR1 is SEHNR and CDR2 is FQNEAQ (reference sequence). CDR3 length: 15 residues. The DNA for the CDR3 is TGTGCCAGCAGCTTAGACAGCAACAAGAACACTGAAGCTTTCTTT. It codes for CASSLDSNKNTEAFF.

The chain has TRBV29-1 and TRBJ2-1; weak D call: TRBD2 (7 bases). Per germline, CDR1 SQVTM and CDR2 ANQGSEA. With 0 bases removed from V and 6 bases from J, the gap between germline ends came to 18 bases. The CDR3 covers 16 residues. In nucleotides, the CDR3 is TGCAGCGTTGAAGACCGGGGGGCGCGTGGGGGCAATGAGCAGTTCTTC. Encoded protein: CSVEDRGARGGNEQFF.

The J gene is TRBJ2-7, the V gene TRBV5-1; TRBD1 agrees at 9 bases. J lost 2 bases, V lost 4 bases, and 4 bases had no gene match. Germline V gene data show CDR1 as SGHRS and CDR2 as YFSETQ. The CDR3 is made up of 14 amino acids. The CDR3 here is CASSPGTGTYEQYF. The CDR3 coding sequence is TGCGCCAGCAGCCCAGGGACAGGGACCTACGAGCAGTACTTC.

This rearrangement joins TRBV4-2 to TRBJ2-7; TRBD2 aligns across 11 bases. V lost 0 bases to trimming and J lost 5 bases; unmatched junction nucleotides: 3. CDR3 length equals 15 residues. Germline V gene lookup returns CDR1 LGHNA and CDR2 YNFKEQ. The CDR3 region has the DNA TGTGCCAGCAGCCAAGATACTAGCGGGAGCGACGAGCAGTACTTC. This gives the protein CASSQDTSGSDEQYF.

The sample holds a few counts of this clone. The chain uses TRBV28 and TRBJ1-1; 7 bases are a match to TRBD1. V shed 6 bases and J 0 bases; nucleotides not matched to a gene: 7. Germline V gene data show CDR1 as MDHEN and CDR2 as SYDVKM. This CDR3 is built from 15 residues. The CDR3 loop reads CASRQRQGVNTEAFF. The CDR3 DNA reads TGTGCCAGCAGGCAACGACAGGGAGTGAACACTGAAGCTTTCTTT.

The chain couples TRBV7-3 to TRBJ2-2; D not resolved. The germline V gene has CDR1 SGHTA and CDR2 FQGTGA. There are 12 residues in the CDR3. V was clipped by 5 bases and J by 5 bases, with 6 bases between them. In DNA form, the CDR3 reads TGTGCCAGCAGCCCAGGAACCGGGGAGCTGTTTTTT. It specifies CASSPGTGELFF.

This clone has just a few counts. The J gene is TRBJ2-5, the V gene TRBV12-5, with 7 bases identical to TRBD2. The DNA end lines up better with TRBJ2-7; the J call may be wrong. The CDR3 length is 13 residues. Germline V lookup: CDR1 LGHNT, CDR2 FRNRAP. This chain's CDR3 is CARAGLRSYEQYF. Here the CDR3 DNA reads TGTGCTAGAGCGGGGCTACGCTCCTACGAGCAGTACTTC.

The gene calls are TRBV2 and TRBJ2-6; 10 bases agree with TRBD1. The CDR3 totals 18 residues. Trimming took 7 bases from V and 3 from J; bases not matched to a gene: 12. CDR1 and CDR2 from the germline V gene are SNHLY and FYNNEI. CDR3 amino acids: CASKWTGGRYDGANVLTF. The DNA for the CDR3 is TGTGCCAGCAAATGGACAGGGGGAAGGTATGATGGGGCCAACGTCCTGACTTTC.

This chain joins TRBV27 and TRBJ2-1, with D possibly TRBD1 on 5 matching bases. From germline, CDR1 is MNHEY and CDR2 SMNVEV (reference sequence). V was clipped by 3 bases and J by 3 bases, with 9 bases between them. The CDR3 has 14 amino acids. The DNA for the CDR3 is TGTGCCAGCAGTTTCGACAGCTTCTACAATGAGCAGTTCTTC. It translates to CASSFDSFYNEQFF.

The chain employs TRBV4-1 and TRBJ2-1; D remains unclear. Deletions cut 1 base from V and 7 bases from J, with 17 bases between. The CDR3 runs to 16 residues. Germline V gives CDR1 MGHRA, CDR2 YSYEKL. The CDR3 region is CASSQGHSGFYNEQFF. For the CDR3, the DNA is TGCGCCAGCAGCCAAGGTCACAGTGGGTTCTATAATGAGCAGTTCTTC.

The chain carries TRBV5-5 and TRBJ1-1; 8 bases fit TRBD1. V gave up 3 bases and J gave up 8 bases; unmatched junction bases: 3. The CDR3 has 12 residues. Germline CDR1 and CDR2: SGHKS and YYEKEE (reference sequence). Written as DNA, the CDR3 is TGTGCCAGCAGCTGGACAGGGATCGAAGCTTTCTTT. Protein: CASSWTGIEAFF.

The genes are TRBV6-1 and TRBJ1-6, with a possible D match to TRBD1 (5 bases). Between the trimmed V and J ends, which lost 5 bases and 5 bases, there was a span of 10 bases. Germline V gene lookup returns CDR1 MNHNS and CDR2 SASEGT. The CDR3 runs to 14 residues. The CDR3 sequence: CASSKAGNNSPLHF. CDR3 DNA sequence: TGTGCCAGCAGTAAGGCAGGGAATAATTCACCCCTCCACTTT.

The chain combines TRBV11-3 with TRBJ2-1, with 11 bases matching TRBD2. V gave up 4 bases and J gave up 5 bases; unmatched junction bases: 13. The CDR3 totals 18 residues. Germline values: CDR1 SGHNT, CDR2 YENEEA. The CDR3 DNA sequence: TGTGCCAGCAGCTCGGGGGCCTTGAGACTAGCGGGGCACAATGAGCAGTTCTTC. Protein sequence: CASSSGALRLAGHNEQFF.

The CDR3 reads CASSDTGGYGYTF. The CDR3, as DNA: TGTGCCAGCAGCGATACAGGGGGCTATGGCTACACCTTC. This rearrangement joins TRBV11-2 to TRBJ1-2; TRBD1 aligns across 8 bases. Germline V gene lookup returns CDR1 SGHAT and CDR2 FQNNGV. V lost 5 bases, J lost 4 bases, and 3 bases stayed unmatched. This CDR3 region has 13 residues.

The V and J genes are TRBV28 and TRBJ2-7, with TRBD1 identical over 8 bases. V trimming: 6 bases; J trimming: 9 bases; junction bases outside the gene matches: 13. The germline V gene has CDR1 MDHEN and CDR2 SYDVKM. This CDR3 is built from 14 residues. The CDR3 DNA is TGTGCCAGCAGGCAACAGGGGGGCGGCGGTGGGCAGTACTTC. Its translation is CASRQQGGGGGQYF.

V and J are TRBV4-1 and TRBJ1-2; 9 bases align to TRBD1. The CDR3 sequence is 13 residues long. Germline values: CDR1 MGHRA, CDR2 YSYEKL. J lost 8 bases, V lost 3 bases, and 4 bases had no gene match. Here the CDR3 reads CASSQGTGSGYTF. The CDR3 region has the DNA TGCGCCAGCAGCCAGGGGACAGGGTCCGGCTACACCTTC.

The rearrangement links TRBV28 to TRBJ2-5, with TRBD1 matching over 9 bases. The germline V gene encodes CDR1 MDHEN and CDR2 SYDVKM. The CDR3 runs to 13 residues. Unmatched junction bases numbered 5, after V lost 7 bases and J lost 5 bases. The CDR3 loop reads CASNEQGAETQYF. The CDR3 DNA follows: TGTGCCAGCAACGAACAGGGGGCTGAGACCCAGTACTTC.

The chain combines TRBV2 with TRBJ1-2; D uncertain. CDR3 size: 13 residues. Germline V gives CDR1 SNHLY, CDR2 FYNNEI. V was cut by 5 bases and J by 8 bases, with 15 bases left in between. The CDR3, as DNA: TGTGCCAGCAGTCAATCACCCTCCGGGGGCTACACCTTC. This gives the protein CASSQSPSGGYTF.

The rearrangement joins TRBV19 to TRBJ2-6; 7 bases match TRBD1. The trim removed 1 base at V and 3 bases at J, leaving 6 bases unmatched. Germline V gives CDR1 LNHDA, CDR2 SQIVND (reference sequence). The length of the CDR3 is 17 residues. CDR3 DNA sequence: TGTGCCAGTAGTATAGGGGACAGAATCGTTGGGGCCAACGTCCTGACTTTC. The encoded protein is CASSIGDRIVGANVLTF.

This clone has only one observation. The rearrangement joins TRBV6-1 to TRBJ1-1; D gene unclear. Germline CDR1 and CDR2: MNHNS and SASEGT. V was pared by 6 bases and J by 0 bases, with 8 bases between. This CDR3 contains 13 residues. CDR3 sequence (DNA): TGTGCCAGCAGCGCTAATATGAACACTGAAGCTTTCTTT. Its protein product is CASSANMNTEAFF.

The chain couples TRBV27 to TRBJ2-2, with D hard to call. The V and J ends lost 6 bases and 4 bases respectively, with 6 bases between them. The CDR3 consists of 12 residues. Germline V gene data show CDR1 as MNHEY and CDR2 as SMNVEV (reference sequence). The CDR3: CASSYPTGELFF. CDR3 sequence (DNA): TGTGCCAGCAGCTACCCCACCGGGGAGCTGTTTTTT.

V usage is TRBV29-1 and J usage is TRBJ1-5, with TRBD1 identical over 8 bases. Looked up from germline, CDR1 is SQVTM and CDR2 is ANQGSEA. Trimming at V came to 7 bases and at J to 2 bases, leaving 4 bases not matched to a gene. CDR3 length equals 13 residues. For the CDR3, the DNA is TGCAGCGCCGGACAGGGAGGCAATCAGCCCCAGCATTTT. Amino acid sequence: CSAGQGGNQPQHF.

The chain joins TRBV30 to TRBJ2-1; a weak D match, TRBD1 (5 bases). Germline lookup yields CDR1 GTSNPN and CDR2 SVGIG (reference sequence). This CDR3 contains 11 residues. V was pared by 0 bases and J by 16 bases, with 13 bases between. The CDR3 loop reads CAWSVEQVVFF. CDR3 DNA sequence: TGTGCCTGGAGTGTCGAACAGGTGGTCTTCTTC.

CDR3 sequence (DNA): TGCGCCAGCAGCTTGGAGACAGGGCTTAACACCGGGGAGCTGTTTTTT. Its translation is CASSLETGLNTGELFF. J is TRBJ2-2 and V is TRBV5-1, with TRBD1 identical over 7 bases. The V and J ends lost 0 bases and 2 bases, in that order; junction bases with no gene match: 4. Germline V gene data show CDR1 as SGHRS and CDR2 as YFSETQ. This CDR3 is 16 amino acids long.

Only one count was recorded for this clone. The CDR3 is CASSRTSLDNEQFF. The CDR3 region has the DNA TGTGCCAGCAGCCGGACTAGTTTAGACAATGAGCAGTTCTTC. The chain joins TRBV4-2 to TRBJ2-1; 7 positions agree with TRBD2. There are 14 residues in the CDR3. Germline V gene data show CDR1 as LGHNA and CDR2 as YNFKEQ. V was pared by 4 bases and J by 5 bases, with 5 bases of the junction left unmatched.

The rearrangement links TRBV9 to TRBJ1-2; 10 positions match TRBD1. J was trimmed by 4 bases and V by 4 bases; bases with no gene match: 4. The CDR3 length is 14 residues. CDR1 SGDLS and CDR2 YYNGEE come from the germline V gene. The chain's CDR3 is CASSPWTGGYGYTF. Here the CDR3 DNA reads TGTGCCAGCAGCCCTTGGACAGGGGGCTATGGCTACACCTTC. Variable domain in full (rest from reference TRBV9 and TRBJ1-2): DSGVTQTPKHLITATGQRVTLRCSPRSGDLSVYWYQQSLDQGLQFLIQYYNGEERAKGNILERFSAQQFPDLHSELNLSSLELGDSALYFCASSPWTGGYGYTFGSGTRLTVV.

The chain carries TRBV5-1 and TRBJ2-1, with 8 bases identical to TRBD2. CDR3 length: 15 residues. The J segment lost 7 bases and the V segment lost 5 bases, leaving 11 bases of the junction unmatched. Germline CDR1 SGHRS, CDR2 YFSETQ. CDR3 residues: CASSQREQNLNEQFF. The CDR3 DNA sequence: TGCGCCAGCAGTCAGCGGGAGCAGAACCTTAATGAGCAGTTCTTC.

This chain joins TRBV18 and TRBJ2-7, with 8 bases matching TRBD1. V shed 4 bases and J 5 bases; nucleotides not matched to a gene: 7. The CDR3 has 14 residues. In germline, CDR1 is KGHSH, CDR2 LQKENI. In DNA, the CDR3 is TGTGCCAGCTCACATGGACAGGGTCTGAACGAGCAGTACTTC. Encoded protein: CASSHGQGLNEQYF.